This T cell receptor (beta chain) is from a study of metastatic and nonmetastatic thyroid tumors. The wider study: Blood and tumor or nodule tissue repertoires from malignant and benign thyroid patients were compared.

The CDR3 is 14 amino acids. V was pared by 2 bases and J by 3 bases, with 8 bases between. CDR1 and CDR2 from the germline V gene are SGHDT and YYEEEE. Study-level findings and limits: Significantly greater TCR beta diversity was reportedly found in malignant thyroid tumors than in benign nodules (in blood and tumor).

All patients reached thyroid surgery having received no treatment beforehand. This clone occurred many times. Its antigen is not known. Methods used by the authors: Clinicopathological groups of papillary thyroid cancer showed CDR3 differences that were used to build a distant-metastasis classifier. TCRdb re-clonotyped the PCR reads through MiXCR. The V and J calls here are based on TCRdb, not the publication. The repertoire includes tens of thousands of clones, more than 20% of them detected once, and around 12% sits in the top ten. Material: tumor tissue. This chain uses TRBV5-6 with TRBJ2-2; possible D gene TRBD1, 6 bases. The TCR originated in a male donor with papillary thyroid cancer or a benign thyroid nodule (not recorded which). Some clones in this sample may be carry-over from other donors' samples. CDR3 in DNA: TGTGCCAGCAGCTTCCCAGGGGACACCGGGGAGCTGTTTTTT. It translates to CASSFPGDTGELFF.